Reported below is one T cell receptor beta chain. The antigen is unknown. The time point was: newly diagnosed GD, antithyroid drugs for less than 3 months. From PBMCs, RNA was extracted and then used to make the TCR library. EDTA tubes collected roughly 10 milliliters of peripheral blood. This specimen comes from a study of regulatory T cells in long-lasting Graves disease. Notes on the study in general: Persistent Graves' patients showed less TCR diversity than newly diagnosed patients showed.

Investigators prepared the TCR beta libraries by applying iRepertoire HTBI primers and Arm-PCR of CDR3 regions. From the multiplex PCR reads, TCRdb called clonotypes with MiXCR, one entry per CDR3 protein. The table includes 450,000 to 600,000 distinct CDR3 sequences, approximately 15% detected once. Germline values: CDR1 MGHDK, CDR2 SYGVNS. The trim removed 9 bases at V and 4 bases at J, leaving 3 bases unmatched. This CDR3 comprises 13 residues. These same data were also listed under a study on T cells in Graves' hyperthyroidism and ophthalmopathy. That work contributes: Among clonotypes expanded in thyroid above 0.001, most were also found in blood.

The sample was peripheral blood mononuclear cells (PBMCs), taken at new diagnosis, from a patient treated with antithyroid drugs. V is TRBV25-1 and J is TRBJ1-4; TRBD1 matches at 9 bases. This TCR derives from a young man with Graves disease. CDR3 DNA sequence: TGTGCCAGTCAGGGACAGGGTAATGAAAAACTGTTTTTT. It encodes CASQGQGNEKLFF.